Listed below are T cell receptor beta chains from one sample, sequenced in a study of T cells in Graves' hyperthyroidism and ophthalmopathy. Via MiXCR, TCRdb re-called the multiplex PCR reads, giving one row per CDR3 protein. The sample consists of fewer than 400,000 distinct CDR3 sequences, about 15% of them appearing once. The sequencing input was blood. The receptor set was obtained from a man under 40 with Graves' hyperthyroidism. Both conserved end residues are part of each CDR3. The D gene is left open where the match is weak. Part of the rows lack a size; the others show once, few, many or a class for expanded clones.

abundance: -
d_gene: -
j_gene: TRBJ2-2
v_gene: TRBV6-1
CDR3aa: CASRPRLGAATGELFF
CDR3nt: TGTGCCAGCAGACCCCGATTGGGGGCAGCCACCGGGGAGCTGTTTTTT

abundance: many
d_gene: -
j_gene: TRBJ1-5
v_gene: TRBV3-1
CDR3aa: CASSPDGTQPQHF
CDR3nt: TGTGCCAGCAGCCCCGACGGTACTCAGCCCCAGCATTTT

abundance: -
d_gene: TRBD1
j_gene: TRBJ1-5
v_gene: TRBV20-1
CDR3aa: CSATGDVDQPQHF
CDR3nt: TGCAGTGCCACAGGGGATGTAGATCAGCCCCAGCATTTT

abundance: few
d_gene: -
j_gene: TRBJ1-6
v_gene: TRBV6-1
CDR3aa: CASRDPYNSPLHF
CDR3nt: TGTGCCAGCAGGGATCCCTATAATTCACCCCTCCACTTT

abundance: -
d_gene: -
j_gene: TRBJ2-1
v_gene: TRBV29-1
CDR3aa: CSVVGLPTTYNEQFF
CDR3nt: TGCAGCGTTGTCGGTTTGCCTACTACCTACAATGAGCAGTTCTTC

abundance: -
d_gene: -
j_gene: TRBJ1-5
v_gene: TRBV6-1
CDR3aa: CASSEYGSLRDQPQHF
CDR3nt: TGTGCCAGCAGTGAATATGGTAGTTTAAGGGATCAGCCCCAGCATTTT

abundance: few
d_gene: -
j_gene: TRBJ1-6
v_gene: TRBV24-1
CDR3aa: CATSAYNSPLHF
CDR3nt: TGTGCCACCAGTGCCTATAATTCACCCCTCCACTTT

abundance: few
d_gene: -
j_gene: TRBJ1-6
v_gene: TRBV27
CDR3aa: CASSLFRGLNSPLHF
CDR3nt: TGTGCCAGCAGTTTATTCCGGGGGTTGAATTCACCCCTCCACTTT

abundance: many
d_gene: TRBD2
j_gene: TRBJ2-1
v_gene: TRBV13
CDR3aa: CASRDLAGGQFF
CDR3nt: TGTGCCAGCAGAGACTTAGCGGGGGGGCAGTTCTTC

abundance: few
d_gene: TRBD1
j_gene: TRBJ1-2
v_gene: TRBV29-1
CDR3aa: CSVRGLGYGYTF
CDR3nt: TGCAGCGTCAGGGGGCTTGGCTATGGCTACACCTTC

abundance: many
d_gene: -
j_gene: TRBJ1-5
v_gene: TRBV5-1
CDR3aa: CASSLGGFGNQPQHF
CDR3nt: TGCGCCAGCAGCTTGGGGGGATTTGGCAATCAGCCCCAGCATTTT

abundance: many
d_gene: -
j_gene: TRBJ1-1
v_gene: TRBV30
CDR3aa: CAWSPLITEAFF
CDR3nt: TGTGCCTGGAGCCCACTAATCACTGAAGCTTTCTTT

abundance: -
d_gene: -
j_gene: TRBJ1-2
v_gene: TRBV18
CDR3aa: CASSLDGLSGYTF
CDR3nt: TGTGCCAGCTCATTGGATGGTTTATCTGGCTACACCTTC

abundance: few
d_gene: TRBD1
j_gene: TRBJ2-7
v_gene: TRBV18
CDR3aa: CASSPGTGGDEQYF
CDR3nt: TGTGCCAGCTCACCCGGGACAGGGGGCGACGAGCAGTACTTC

abundance: -
d_gene: TRBD1
j_gene: TRBJ2-5
v_gene: TRBV29-1
CDR3aa: CSGRTGQQAETQYF
CDR3nt: TGCAGCGGACGAACGGGACAGCAGGCTGAGACCCAGTACTTC

abundance: -
d_gene: -
j_gene: TRBJ1-2
v_gene: TRBV14
CDR3aa: CASSQDRGFGYTF
CDR3nt: TGTGCCAGCAGCCAAGACCGGGGCTTTGGCTACACCTTC

abundance: many
d_gene: -
j_gene: TRBJ1-1
v_gene: TRBV3-1
CDR3aa: CASSQRGGGEAFF
CDR3nt: TGTGCCAGCAGCCAAAGGGGAGGGGGGGAAGCTTTCTTT

abundance: many
d_gene: -
j_gene: TRBJ2-5
v_gene: TRBV10-3
CDR3aa: CAIATGETQYF
CDR3nt: TGTGCCATCGCTACGGGGGAGACCCAGTACTTC

abundance: many
d_gene: TRBD2
j_gene: TRBJ2-7
v_gene: TRBV5-1
CDR3aa: CASSVTSGPYEQYF
CDR3nt: TGCGCCAGCAGCGTTACTAGCGGACCCTACGAGCAGTACTTC

abundance: many
d_gene: TRBD2
j_gene: TRBJ2-1
v_gene: TRBV11-2
CDR3aa: CASSPGTSGVLSEQFF
CDR3nt: TGTGCCAGCAGCCCTGGGACTAGCGGGGTTTTAAGTGAGCAGTTCTTC

abundance: many
d_gene: -
j_gene: TRBJ1-1
v_gene: TRBV5-1
CDR3aa: CASSSQGFEAFF
CDR3nt: TGCGCCAGCAGCTCACAGGGATTTGAAGCTTTCTTT

abundance: -
d_gene: -
j_gene: TRBJ2-5
v_gene: TRBV10-3
CDR3aa: CAIPSTGLGETQYF
CDR3nt: TGTGCCATTCCGTCGACTGGGTTGGGGGAGACCCAGTACTTC

abundance: -
d_gene: -
j_gene: TRBJ2-5
v_gene: TRBV3-1
CDR3aa: CASSQEGSALGETQYF
CDR3nt: TGTGCCAGCAGCCAAGAGGGGTCGGCATTGGGGGAGACCCAGTACTTC

abundance: many
d_gene: -
j_gene: TRBJ2-2
v_gene: TRBV30
CDR3aa: CACSGSGELFF
CDR3nt: TGTGCCTGTTCGGGATCTGGGGAGCTGTTTTTT

abundance: few
d_gene: -
j_gene: TRBJ2-7
v_gene: TRBV12-3/TRBV12-4
CDR3aa: CASSFSGVGYEQYF
CDR3nt: TGTGCCAGCAGTTTCTCGGGGGTTGGCTACGAGCAGTACTTC

abundance: many
d_gene: TRBD1
j_gene: TRBJ1-1
v_gene: TRBV6-1
CDR3aa: CASSWIPTRQGNTEAFF
CDR3nt: TGTGCCAGCAGTTGGATCCCTACCCGACAGGGGAACACTGAAGCTTTCTTT

abundance: many
d_gene: -
j_gene: TRBJ2-3
v_gene: TRBV7-8
CDR3aa: CASSRDHRVGSTDTQYF
CDR3nt: TGTGCCAGCAGCAGAGACCACAGGGTGGGAAGCACAGATACGCAGTATTTT

abundance: few
d_gene: -
j_gene: TRBJ1-1
v_gene: TRBV29-1
CDR3aa: CSVEGMGTEAFF
CDR3nt: TGCAGCGTTGAAGGGATGGGGACTGAAGCTTTCTTT

abundance: few
d_gene: -
j_gene: TRBJ1-1
v_gene: TRBV20-1
CDR3aa: CSARDGGALQGNTEAFF
CDR3nt: TGCAGTGCTAGAGATGGGGGGGCTCTCCAGGGGAACACTGAAGCTTTCTTT

abundance: -
d_gene: TRBD2
j_gene: TRBJ2-3
v_gene: TRBV11-3
CDR3aa: CASSLKRLAGATDTQYF
CDR3nt: TGTGCCAGCAGCTTAAAGAGGCTAGCGGGCGCCACAGATACGCAGTATTTT

abundance: many
d_gene: -
j_gene: TRBJ2-3
v_gene: TRBV7-3
CDR3aa: CASSLAPGPGNTQYF
CDR3nt: TGTGCCAGCAGCTTAGCACCCGGGCCGGGGAATACGCAGTATTTT

abundance: -
d_gene: -
j_gene: TRBJ2-3
v_gene: TRBV18
CDR3aa: CASSPRGATNTQYF
CDR3nt: TGTGCCAGCTCACCAAGGGGCGCAACAAATACGCAGTATTTT

abundance: many
d_gene: -
j_gene: TRBJ2-3
v_gene: TRBV27
CDR3aa: CASSLSMVPRAQYF
CDR3nt: TGTGCCAGCAGTTTGTCCATGGTCCCCAGGGCGCAGTATTTT

abundance: many
d_gene: -
j_gene: TRBJ1-5
v_gene: TRBV20-1
CDR3aa: CSAIPPYRDNQPQHF
CDR3nt: TGCAGTGCCATCCCCCCCTACAGGGACAATCAGCCCCAGCATTTT

abundance: -
d_gene: -
j_gene: TRBJ2-2
v_gene: TRBV7-2
CDR3aa: CASSLLTGLNTGELFF
CDR3nt: TGTGCCAGCAGCCTTCTGACAGGCCTGAACACCGGGGAGCTGTTTTTT

abundance: -
d_gene: TRBD1
j_gene: TRBJ2-7
v_gene: TRBV6-2/TRBV6-3
CDR3aa: CASSYRGWKFNEQYF
CDR3nt: TGTGCCAGCAGCTACAGGGGCTGGAAATTTAATGAGCAGTACTTC

abundance: many
d_gene: TRBD1
j_gene: TRBJ2-5
v_gene: TRBV24-1
CDR3aa: CATAGTEETQYF
CDR3nt: TGTGCCACAGCCGGGACAGAAGAGACCCAGTACTTC

abundance: many
d_gene: TRBD2
j_gene: TRBJ2-1
v_gene: TRBV12-3/TRBV12-4
CDR3aa: CASSFGSRLAEGDNEQFF
CDR3nt: TGTGCCAGCAGTTTCGGCTCCCGACTAGCGGAGGGGGACAATGAGCAGTTCTTC

abundance: -
d_gene: -
j_gene: TRBJ2-7
v_gene: TRBV4-2
CDR3aa: CASSQGVDGTYEQYF
CDR3nt: TGTGCCAGCAGCCAAGGGGTTGACGGAACCTACGAGCAGTACTTC

abundance: few
d_gene: -
j_gene: TRBJ1-5
v_gene: TRBV27
CDR3aa: CASSPGGGYNQPQHF
CDR3nt: TGTGCCAGCAGCCCCGGGGGTGGGTACAATCAGCCCCAGCATTTT

abundance: few
d_gene: -
j_gene: TRBJ2-1
v_gene: TRBV7-2
CDR3aa: CASSLQAGYEQFF
CDR3nt: TGTGCCAGCAGCCTTCAAGCCGGGTATGAGCAGTTCTTC

abundance: few
d_gene: TRBD2
j_gene: TRBJ2-3
v_gene: TRBV5-1
CDR3aa: CASSLGTTTDTQYF
CDR3nt: TGCGCCAGCAGCCTAGGGACTACCACAGATACGCAGTATTTT

abundance: many
d_gene: TRBD1
j_gene: TRBJ1-6
v_gene: TRBV18
CDR3aa: CASSPGQGYSPLHF
CDR3nt: TGTGCCAGCTCACCGGGACAGGGATATTCACCCCTCCACTTT

abundance: few
d_gene: -
j_gene: TRBJ2-6
v_gene: TRBV29-1
CDR3aa: CSVGNQANVLTF
CDR3nt: TGCAGCGTTGGGAATCAGGCCAACGTCCTGACTTTC

abundance: -
d_gene: TRBD1
j_gene: TRBJ2-2
v_gene: TRBV24-1
CDR3aa: CATSDHYRDRRAGELFF
CDR3nt: TGTGCCACCAGTGACCACTACCGGGACAGGAGGGCCGGGGAGCTGTTTTTT

abundance: few
d_gene: -
j_gene: TRBJ2-1
v_gene: TRBV20-1
CDR3aa: CSAIKSNEQFF
CDR3nt: TGCAGTGCTATAAAATCGAATGAGCAGTTCTTC

abundance: -
d_gene: -
j_gene: TRBJ2-1
v_gene: TRBV3-1
CDR3aa: CASTRAGEQFF
CDR3nt: TGTGCCAGCACCAGAGCGGGTGAGCAGTTCTTC

abundance: many
d_gene: -
j_gene: TRBJ2-7
v_gene: TRBV12-3/TRBV12-4
CDR3aa: CASTLPYEQYF
CDR3nt: TGTGCCAGCACCTTACCCTACGAGCAGTACTTC

abundance: -
d_gene: -
j_gene: TRBJ2-7
v_gene: TRBV12-3/TRBV12-4
CDR3aa: CASSLRRDYEQYF
CDR3nt: TGTGCCAGCAGTTTACGGCGGGACTACGAGCAGTACTTC

abundance: -
d_gene: -
j_gene: TRBJ2-3
v_gene: TRBV7-3
CDR3aa: CASSLGGPLTDTQYF
CDR3nt: TGTGCCAGCAGCTTAGGCGGGCCCCTCACAGATACGCAGTATTTT

abundance: many
d_gene: -
j_gene: TRBJ2-1
v_gene: TRBV3-1
CDR3aa: CASSRRAGSREQFF
CDR3nt: TGTGCCAGCAGCCGGAGGGCCGGTTCACGTGAGCAGTTCTTC

abundance: -
d_gene: TRBD2
j_gene: TRBJ2-3
v_gene: TRBV5-6
CDR3aa: CASRPRGVDTQYF
CDR3nt: TGTGCCAGCAGGCCACGGGGGGTTGACACGCAGTATTTT

abundance: many
d_gene: -
j_gene: TRBJ2-1
v_gene: TRBV12-3/TRBV12-4
CDR3aa: CASSPEGNRDEQFF
CDR3nt: TGTGCCAGCAGTCCAGAGGGGAACAGGGATGAGCAGTTCTTC

abundance: -
d_gene: TRBD1
j_gene: TRBJ2-7
v_gene: TRBV15
CDR3aa: CATSLNRGYEQYF
CDR3nt: TGTGCCACCAGCCTAAACAGGGGATACGAGCAGTACTTC

abundance: few
d_gene: TRBD2
j_gene: TRBJ2-5
v_gene: TRBV5-1
CDR3aa: CASLKQQAGGGETQYF
CDR3nt: TGCGCCAGCCTAAAGCAGCAAGCGGGAGGAGGAGAGACCCAGTACTTC

abundance: few
d_gene: -
j_gene: TRBJ1-4
v_gene: TRBV7-9
CDR3aa: CASSDRGGNEKLFF
CDR3nt: TGTGCCAGCAGCGACCGCGGGGGGAATGAAAAACTGTTTTTT

abundance: -
d_gene: TRBD2
j_gene: TRBJ2-1
v_gene: TRBV2
CDR3aa: CASSHLAGNEQFF
CDR3nt: TGTGCCAGCAGTCACTTAGCGGGAAATGAGCAGTTCTTC

abundance: few
d_gene: TRBD2
j_gene: TRBJ2-2
v_gene: TRBV11-2
CDR3aa: CASSLRYSGLAERTNTGELFF
CDR3nt: TGTGCCAGCAGCTTACGTTATAGCGGACTAGCGGAAAGGACGAACACCGGGGAGCTGTTTTTT

abundance: medium-sized
d_gene: -
j_gene: TRBJ2-2
v_gene: TRBV2
CDR3aa: CASSYSGELFF
CDR3nt: TGTGCCAGCAGTTATTCCGGGGAGCTGTTTTTT

abundance: -
d_gene: -
j_gene: TRBJ1-2
v_gene: TRBV27
CDR3aa: CASSLGPRVLYGYTF
CDR3nt: TGTGCCAGCAGTTTAGGGCCGAGGGTCCTCTATGGCTACACCTTC